This T cell receptor beta chain stems from a study of cytomegalovirus exposure and HLA in healthy donors. This CDR3 has 15 residues. Germline CDR1 and CDR2: SGHNT and YYREEE (reference sequence). V gave up 0 bases and J gave up 7 bases; unmatched junction bases: 7. The PCR was carried out with 60 Vbeta primers and 13 Jbeta primers. The assay was immunoSEQ multiplex PCR, and TCRdb's table has in-frame clones only and misses some. This table has around 150,000 clones, 75% appearing once. The TCR was taken from a woman aged 45-60 years in good health and CMV-seropositive. This chain connects TRBV5-4 to TRBJ1-2; 9 bases fit TRBD1. Sequenced: PBMCs. CDR3 sequence reads: CASSLERTGDRGYTF. The CDR3 DNA reads as TGTGCCAGCAGCTTGGAGAGGACAGGGGATCGTGGCTACACCTTC. The variable domain in full, completed from reference TRBV5-4 and TRBJ1-2, reads ETGVTQSPTHLIKTRGQQVTLRCSSQSGHNTVSWYQQALGQGPQFIFQYYREEENGRGNFPPRFSGLQFPNYSSELNVNALELDDSALYLCASSLERTGDRGYTFGSGTRLTVV.